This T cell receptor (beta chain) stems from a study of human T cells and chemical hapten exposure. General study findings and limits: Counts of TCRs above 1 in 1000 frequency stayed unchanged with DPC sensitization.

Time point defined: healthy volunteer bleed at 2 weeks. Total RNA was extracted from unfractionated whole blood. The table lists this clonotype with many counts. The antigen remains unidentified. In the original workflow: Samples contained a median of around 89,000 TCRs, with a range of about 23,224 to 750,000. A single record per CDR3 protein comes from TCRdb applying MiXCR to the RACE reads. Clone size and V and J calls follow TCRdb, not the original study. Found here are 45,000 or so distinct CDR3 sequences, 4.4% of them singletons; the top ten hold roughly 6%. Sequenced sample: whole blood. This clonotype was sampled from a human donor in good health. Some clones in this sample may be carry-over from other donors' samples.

The CDR3 is CASSTGGPSTGTQYF. The CDR3 DNA sequence: TGTGCCAGCAGTACCGGGGGACCTTCAACGGGTACGCAGTATTTT. The chain links TRBV12-3 or TRBV12-4 to TRBJ2-3; D might be TRBD2 (6 bases). Trimming removed 5 bases from V and 8 bases from J, with 20 bases in between. CDR3 size: 15 residues.